Listed below are T cell receptor beta chains from one sample, sequenced in a study of identical twins. TCRdb ran MiXCR on the 5' RACE reads and lists one entry per CDR3 protein. The sample lists 690,000 or so distinct CDR3 sequences, roughly 8% occurring once. This sample was shared with a second study, whose subject was yellow fever vaccine responses in identical twins.

Sequenced material: PBMCs. Receptors originate from a woman younger than 30 in good health. The CDR3 runs from the conserved cysteine through the conserved F or W. Each record gives: CDR3 protein, CDR3 DNA, clone size, CDR3 length, D gene, J gene, V gene. D genes are given only for firm matches. Expanded clones get a size class; other rows say once, few or many, or leave the size out.

CASSLADPAAYEQYF,TGCGCCAGCAGCTTGGCCGATCCGGCAGCCTACGAGCAGTACTTC,few,15,-,TRBJ2-7,TRBV5-1
CASSRSGGASEQYF,TGTGCCAGCAGTCGTAGCGGGGGGGCCTCCGAGCAGTACTTC,few,14,TRBD2,TRBJ2-7,TRBV2
CASSYSTSVNEQFF,TGTGCCAGCAGTTACTCTACTAGCGTGAATGAGCAGTTCTTC,-,14,TRBD2,TRBJ2-1,TRBV6-5
CASSSVWNYEQYF,TGTGCCAGCAGCTCCGTTTGGAACTACGAGCAGTACTTC,-,13,-,TRBJ2-7,TRBV7-2
CSVSGETYEQYF,TGCAGCGTGTCCGGGGAAACCTACGAGCAGTACTTC,many,12,-,TRBJ2-7,TRBV29-1
CAIRWDGTYEQYF,TGTGCCATCAGATGGGACGGGACCTACGAGCAGTACTTC,few,13,-,TRBJ2-7,TRBV10-3
CASSSPQGREQFF,TGTGCCAGCAGCTCACCACAGGGCCGTGAGCAGTTCTTC,-,13,-,TRBJ2-1,TRBV5-4
CASTLLGAGELFF,TGTGCCAGCACCCTTCTGGGAGCCGGGGAGCTGTTTTTT,-,13,-,TRBJ2-2,TRBV6-1
CSVGSGGSYEQYF,TGCAGCGTTGGTTCCGGGGGATCCTACGAGCAGTACTTC,many,13,-,TRBJ2-7,TRBV29-1
CSARSSIAGVSYNEQFF,TGCAGTGCTAGATCCTCTATAGCGGGAGTATCATACAATGAGCAGTTCTTC,few,17,TRBD2,TRBJ2-1,TRBV20-1
CSVKADGTDTQYF,TGCAGCGTTAAAGCGGATGGCACAGATACGCAGTATTTT,many,13,-,TRBJ2-3,TRBV29-1
CSASSRGVSWQYF,TGCAGTGCTAGCTCCAGAGGGGTTAGTTGGCAGTATTTT,few,13,-,TRBJ2-3,TRBV20-1
CSEGRLGADTQYF,TGCAGTGAGGGGAGACTAGGCGCAGATACGCAGTATTTT,many,13,-,TRBJ2-3,TRBV20-1
CSARDYGRVHYNEQFF,TGCAGTGCTAGAGACTATGGACGTGTGCACTACAATGAGCAGTTCTTC,-,16,-,TRBJ2-1,TRBV20-1
CASSQEKGREKAKNIQYF,TGCGCCAGCAGCCAAGAAAAGGGAAGGGAGAAAGCCAAAAACATTCAGTACTTC,few,18,-,TRBJ2-4,TRBV4-3
CSARERGLAEVIFSYEQYF,TGCAGTGCTAGAGAAAGAGGACTAGCGGAAGTCATCTTTTCCTACGAGCAGTACTTC,-,19,TRBD2,TRBJ2-7,TRBV20-1
CATSDLQPGAYNEQFF,TGTGCCACCAGTGATTTGCAGCCAGGGGCATACAATGAGCAGTTCTTC,-,16,-,TRBJ2-1,TRBV24-1
CSARERGLYEQYF,TGCAGTGCTAGGGAGCGGGGTCTCTACGAGCAGTACTTC,-,13,TRBD2,TRBJ2-7,TRBV20-1
CASSGTSVFNEQFF,TGTGCCAGCAGCGGGACTAGCGTTTTCAATGAGCAGTTCTTC,few,14,TRBD2,TRBJ2-1,TRBV6-2/TRBV6-3
CASSFPQATYEQYF,TGTGCCAGCAGCTTTCCGCAGGCGACTTACGAGCAGTACTTC,-,14,-,TRBJ2-7,TRBV7-9
CASSAWGGDQPQHF,TGCGCCAGCAGCGCGTGGGGGGGGGATCAGCCCCAGCATTTT,many,14,-,TRBJ1-5,TRBV5-1
CASSKGRDNEQFF,TGCGCCAGCAGCAAAGGACGGGACAATGAGCAGTTCTTC,few,13,-,TRBJ2-1,TRBV5-1
CASSLVGTSGRRNEQFF,TGTGCCAGCAGCTTAGTGGGGACTAGCGGGAGGAGAAATGAGCAGTTCTTC,few,17,TRBD2,TRBJ2-1,TRBV11-2
CASSHRDREHEQYF,TGTGCCAGCAGCCACCGGGACAGGGAGCACGAGCAGTACTTC,-,14,TRBD1,TRBJ2-7,TRBV5-8
CASNPGTGERNEQFF,TGTGCCAGCAATCCCGGGACAGGGGAACGGAATGAGCAGTTCTTC,many,15,TRBD1,TRBJ2-1,TRBV7-9
CASNIGGGYQETQYF,TGTGCCAGCAACATAGGAGGCGGGTACCAAGAGACCCAGTACTTC,-,15,-,TRBJ2-5,TRBV12-3/TRBV12-4
CASTKYGRWNEQFF,TGTGCCAGCACCAAGTACGGGAGATGGAATGAGCAGTTCTTC,-,14,-,TRBJ2-1,TRBV28
CASLPVDRFSGANVLTF,TGTGCCAGCCTCCCCGTAGACAGATTCTCTGGGGCCAACGTCCTGACTTTC,-,17,-,TRBJ2-6,TRBV28
CASSSWTGGGGGEQYF,TGTGCCAGCAGCTCGTGGACAGGGGGCGGAGGTGGCGAGCAGTACTTC,few,16,TRBD1,TRBJ2-7,TRBV5-5
CASSLAVLLAGGNEQYF,TGCGCCAGCAGCTTGGCCGTCTTACTAGCGGGAGGAAACGAGCAGTACTTC,-,17,TRBD2,TRBJ2-7,TRBV5-1
CASSLVLADTNTGELFF,TGTGCCAGCAGCTTAGTATTAGCAGATACGAACACCGGGGAGCTGTTTTTT,-,17,-,TRBJ2-2,TRBV7-8
CASSPRQGAYGYTF,TGTGCCAGCAGCCCGAGACAGGGGGCTTATGGCTACACCTTC,-,14,TRBD1,TRBJ1-2,TRBV7-2
CASRVVSSYNEQFF,TGTGCCAGCAGGGTGGTGAGCTCCTACAATGAGCAGTTCTTC,few,14,-,TRBJ2-1,TRBV6-1
CASSWLAGRLYEQYF,TGTGCCAGCAGTTGGCTAGCGGGAAGGTTGTACGAGCAGTACTTC,few,15,TRBD2,TRBJ2-7,TRBV6-2/TRBV6-3
CSASGSGATSDTQYF,TGCAGTGCAAGCGGGTCGGGAGCCACCTCAGATACGCAGTATTTT,-,15,-,TRBJ2-3,TRBV20-1
CASSENSFTDTQYF,TGTGCCAGCAGTGAAAACTCATTCACAGATACGCAGTATTTT,few,14,-,TRBJ2-3,TRBV2
CSVEGREYGYTF,TGCAGCGTTGAAGGCAGGGAATATGGCTACACCTTC,few,12,-,TRBJ1-2,TRBV29-1
CASRGTGTGIYEQYF,TGTGCCAGCAGGGGGACCGGGACAGGGATCTACGAGCAGTACTTC,-,15,TRBD1,TRBJ2-7,TRBV6-1
CASSLGTGWSWEQYF,TGTGCCAGCAGTTTAGGGACAGGGTGGTCGTGGGAGCAGTACTTC,-,15,TRBD1,TRBJ2-7,TRBV28
CASSLEVSGSSGLGFYF,TGCGCCAGCAGCTTGGAAGTGTCTGGATCTAGTGGGTTGGGGTTTTACTTC,few,17,-,TRBJ2-4,TRBV5-1
CASSLHSHQETQYF,TGTGCCAGCAGCCTCCACAGCCACCAAGAGACCCAGTACTTC,many,14,-,TRBJ2-5,TRBV11-2
CSARNPSRGMDTQYF,TGCAGTGCTAGAAACCCCTCGAGGGGTATGGATACGCAGTATTTT,few,15,-,TRBJ2-3,TRBV20-1
CSAPRNSYNEQFF,TGCAGTGCGCCTCGGAACTCCTACAATGAGCAGTTCTTC,few,13,-,TRBJ2-1,TRBV20-1
CASSTHPGETQYF,TGCGCCAGCAGCACTCACCCGGGTGAGACCCAGTACTTC,many,13,-,TRBJ2-5,TRBV4-3
CASSVQRGGRETQYF,TGCGCCAGCAGCGTTCAGCGGGGGGGCCGGGAGACCCAGTACTTC,-,15,TRBD2,TRBJ2-5,TRBV5-1
CASSERPLNTEAFF,TGCGCCAGCAGCGAAAGACCTCTGAACACTGAAGCTTTCTTT,-,14,-,TRBJ1-1,TRBV5-1
CSATSSYEQYF,TGCAGTGCTACTAGCTCCTACGAGCAGTACTTC,many,11,-,TRBJ2-7,TRBV20-1
CASSPSHGRALNEQFF,TGCGCCAGCAGCCCCTCTCACGGGAGGGCCTTAAATGAGCAGTTCTTC,-,16,TRBD2,TRBJ2-1,TRBV4-1